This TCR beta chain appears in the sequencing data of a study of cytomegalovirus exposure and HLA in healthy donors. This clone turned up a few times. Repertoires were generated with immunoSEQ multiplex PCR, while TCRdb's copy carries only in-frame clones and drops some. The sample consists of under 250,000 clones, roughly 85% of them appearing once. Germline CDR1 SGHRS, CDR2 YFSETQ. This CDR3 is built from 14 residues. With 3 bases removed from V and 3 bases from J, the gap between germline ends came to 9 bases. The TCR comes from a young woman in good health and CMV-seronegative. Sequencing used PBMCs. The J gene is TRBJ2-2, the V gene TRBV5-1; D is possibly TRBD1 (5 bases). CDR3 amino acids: CASSSDSDTGELFF. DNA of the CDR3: TGCGCCAGCAGCTCCGACAGCGACACCGGGGAGCTGTTTTTT.